The present TCR beta chain was sequenced within a study of blood T cell repertoires in COVID-19. This clone has more than one count but fewer than ten. Libraries were prepared by immunoSEQ multiplex PCR; TCRdb keeps only in-frame clonotypes and omits some of them. The data show roughly 190,000 clones, 75% to 90% seen once. The sequencing input was peripheral blood. The receptor comes from a man younger than 40 with acute or convalescent COVID-19.

CDR3 sequence: CASIDQGTEAFF. In DNA form, the CDR3 reads TGTGCCAGCATCGACCAGGGTACTGAAGCTTTCTTT. This chain joins TRBV2 and TRBJ1-1, with D maybe TRBD1 (5 bases). The germline V gene has CDR1 SNHLY and CDR2 FYNNEI. This CDR3 region has 12 residues. V shed 7 bases and J shed 5 bases, with 11 bases lying between them.